This T cell receptor (beta chain) was documented in a study of blood T cell repertoires in COVID-19. Study as a whole: T cells, B-cell-depleted T cells, or PBMCs supplied cDNA or gDNA.

CDR1 and CDR2 (germline): SGHRS, YFSETQ. The CDR3 contains 14 residues. Trimming took 4 bases from V and 5 from J; bases not matched to a gene: 6. TCRdb's copy holds only in-frame clones and misses some; the assay was immunoSEQ multiplex PCR. The sample yields around 260,000 clones, about 87% seen once. The receptor was isolated from a man between 60 and 75 years old who had recovered from COVID-19. Sequenced: peripheral blood. The rearrangement joins TRBV5-1 to TRBJ2-5, with 9 bases lining up with TRBD2. CDR3 nucleotides: TGCGCCAGCAGCAAACGGACTAGCGACGAGACCCAGTACTTC. It is translated as CASSKRTSDETQYF.